This TCR beta chain was sequenced in a study of shared clonotypes between healthy human individuals. Trimming cost V 9 bases and J 1 base, with 9 bases left between them. This CDR3 is built from 12 residues. Germline CDR1 SEHNR, CDR2 FQNEAQ (reference sequence). Across several immunoSEQ plates, the genomic DNA of each subset was split evenly. Using immunoSEQ multiplex PCR, the repertoire was profiled, and TCRdb retains in-frame clones only, with some absent. The sample yields more than 2 million clones, roughly 93% seen once. This clone came up once. Other DNA sequences in this sample translate to the same CDR3. Cells designated naive CD8 were CD45RO-negative and were positively selected for CCR7, with terminally differentiated effector memory CD45RA+ cells excluded.

The receptor was derived from a man between 18 and 35 years old in good health. Some clones in this sample may be carry-over from other donors' samples. The sample consisted of naive CD8+ T cells from PBMCs. V and J are TRBV7-9 and TRBJ1-1; no definite D call. The CDR3 DNA sequence: TGTGCCAGTTTGGACGGGAACACTGAAGCTTTCTTT. Encoded protein: CASLDGNTEAFF.